The clone carrying this T cell receptor (beta chain) came up once. Its antigen is currently unknown. CDR1 is SGHKS and CDR2 is YYEKEE in the germline V gene (reference sequence). The CDR3 loop spans 15 amino acids. J lost 6 bases, V lost 4 bases, and 10 bases had no gene match. This sample was included in a study of T cell repertoires in cytomegalovirus infection. Whole-study results and caveats: HLA-C-restricted TCR beta clonotypes specific for CMV led the ex vivo response.

TCRdb re-derived calls from the reads in MiXCR, one entry per CDR3 protein. The sample carries some 400,000 distinct CDR3 sequences, approximately 31% recorded once. The rearrangement joins TRBV5-5 to TRBJ1-1; 9 nucleotides agree with TRBD1. Sequencing was performed on PBMCs. The source is a human donor in good health (CMV status not recorded). Some clones in this sample may be carry-over from other donors' samples. The CDR3 bases are TGTGCCAGCAGCATACTGGGACAGGGTAGGGCTGAAGCTTTCTTT. Translated: CASSILGQGRAEAFF. Looking up the rest from reference TRBV5-5 and TRBJ1-1 gives the full variable domain: DAGVTQSPTHLIKTRGQQVTLRCSPISGHKSVSWYQQVLGQGPQFIFQYYEKEERGRGNFPDRFSARQFPNYSSELNVNALLLGDSALYLCASSILGQGRAEAFFGQGTRLTVV.